This T cell receptor beta chain was obtained from a study of blood T cell repertoires in COVID-19. The overall study: Donors in the United States, Italy and Spain gave samples during acute or convalescent COVID-19.

Authors' processing steps: Amplification of reference gene primers was used by the study to estimate nucleated cell counts. TCRdb's copy holds only in-frame clones and misses some; the assay was immunoSEQ multiplex PCR. V, J and clone size are taken as reported in that table, and D and trimming were inferred from the DNA itself. Of roughly 330,000 clones in the sample, approximately 88% were seen once. CDR3 size: 15 residues. V lost 7 bases to trimming and J lost 4 bases, with 17 bases between them. The germline CDR1 and CDR2 sequences are SNHLY and FYNNEI. The genes are TRBV2 and TRBJ2-1, with D maybe TRBD2 (6 bases). This clonotype originated in a young man with COVID-19, enrolled during active disease. Sequencing was done on a sample of peripheral blood. CDR3 in DNA: TGTGCCAGCACCCGGATAGCGGATCCATACAATGAGCAGTTCTTC. Protein product: CASTRIADPYNEQFF.